The next 29 T cell receptor beta chains were all read from a single sample in a study of post-analysis software for immune sequencing data (dated by TCRdb to the mid-2010s). Overall study outcomes, separate from this receptor: Significantly higher frequencies in patients than in controls were found for several TRBV segments, including TRBV5-6, TRBV5-1 and TRBV20-1.

Libraries were constructed by PCR. Sequencing relied on an Illumina HiSeq 2500. To reduce PCR and sequencing biases, unique molecular identifiers were incorporated into the TCR beta cDNA libraries. TCRdb reprocessing: public reads trimmed at Q25 with fastp, clones called with MiXCR, in-frame beta chains kept. A single entry per CDR3 protein holds the most common genes and DNA from its merged rows. This sample is represented by approximately 570,000 distinct CDR3 sequences; about 44% of them were singletons. About 1.8% of the sample lies in the top ten. These receptors lack a known antigen. Source material: blood. The receptors come from a girl between 5 and 17 years old with multiple sclerosis.

V usage is TRBV12-3 or TRBV12-4 and J usage is TRBJ2-4, with 11 positions matching TRBD2. V lost 8 bases to trimming and J lost 15 bases; unmatched junction nucleotides: 15. The CDR3 is 14 amino acids. CDR3 sequence reads: CASGLAGGLGERYF. In DNA form, the CDR3 reads TGTGCCAGCGGATTAGCGGGAGGGCTAGGAGAGCGGTACTTC.

This chain joins TRBV20-1 and TRBJ1-6; 10 bases line up with TRBD1. There are 14 residues in the CDR3. V shed 1 base, J shed 6 bases, and the junction held 0 bases outside the gene matches. Germline lookup yields CDR1 DFQATT and CDR2 SNEGSKA (reference sequence). CDR3 nucleotides: TGCAGTGCTAGAGGGACAGGGGGTAATTCACCCCTCCACTTT. Translating it yields CSARGTGGNSPLHF.

This clonotype occurred once. The V call is TRBV4-1, the J call TRBJ2-1; D possibly matches TRBD1 or TRBD2 (5 bases each). V dropped 0 bases and J dropped 4 bases, with 13 bases sitting between them. The CDR3 totals 16 residues. Germline V gives CDR1 MGHRA, CDR2 YSYEKL. CDR3 loop: CASSQDGGRGYNEQFF. In nucleotides, the CDR3 is TGCGCCAGCAGCCAAGATGGGGGACGGGGTTACAATGAGCAGTTCTTC.

There are a few counts of this clonotype. This rearrangement joins TRBV10-3 to TRBJ1-1; D call uncertain. The germline V gene encodes CDR1 ENHRY and CDR2 SYGVKD. Trimming took 2 bases from V and 4 from J, leaving 5 bases between them. CDR3 length: 12 amino acids. The CDR3: CAISEGGTEAFF. Written as DNA, the CDR3 is TGTGCCATCAGTGAGGGTGGCACTGAAGCTTTCTTT.

The rearrangement joins TRBV20-1 to TRBJ2-7, with D tentatively TRBD2 (6 bases). The CDR3 is made up of 15 amino acids. Germline V gene lookup returns CDR1 DFQATT and CDR2 SNEGSKA (reference sequence). V was clipped by 3 bases and J by 7 bases, with 22 bases between them. DNA for the CDR3: TGCAGTGCTAGCGGCCTTGGAGGAGGGGTCTGGGAGCAGTACTTC. The encoded protein is CSASGLGGGVWEQYF.

The chain links TRBV20-1 to TRBJ2-1; 10 bases are shared with TRBD2. Losses at the gene ends were 0 bases for V and 3 bases for J; bases not matched to a gene: 5. The germline V gene encodes CDR1 DFQATT and CDR2 SNEGSKA (reference sequence). The CDR3 length is 16 residues. The CDR3 DNA sequence: TGCAGTGCTAGAGATTCTAGCGGGGGATACTACAATGAGCAGTTCTTC. This encodes CSARDSSGGYYNEQFF.

This clonotype appeared a few times. This sequence joins TRBV12-3 or TRBV12-4 and TRBJ2-5, with D tentatively TRBD2 (5 bases). V lost 5 bases to trimming and J lost 1 base, with 14 bases between them. The CDR3 totals 15 residues. As DNA, the CDR3 is TGTGCCAGCAGTCCCGGCCTAGCTAGCCAAGAGACCCAGTACTTC. It specifies CASSPGLASQETQYF.

This clonotype was recorded a few times. The genes are TRBV20-1 and TRBJ2-4; D gene unclear. In germline, CDR1 is DFQATT, CDR2 SNEGSKA (reference sequence). Trimming stripped 6 bases from V and 0 bases from J, with 12 bases between. The CDR3 is 14 amino acids. The CDR3: CSALAVLAKNIQYF. DNA of the CDR3: TGCAGTGCCCTGGCGGTACTAGCCAAAAACATTCAGTACTTC.

The chain has TRBV27 and TRBJ1-2; D remains ambiguous. Trimming shortened V by 4 bases and J by 8 bases, and 14 bases separated the two germline ends. The CDR3 has 13 amino acids. Germline CDR1 is MNHEY and CDR2 is SMNVEV (reference sequence). CDR3 sequence (DNA): TGTGCCAGCAGTTCTGGTCCGGCGGGGGGCTACACCTTC. Translation gives CASSSGPAGGYTF.

The V gene is TRBV7-9, the J gene TRBJ2-1; 7 bases are a match to TRBD2. Germline assignment: CDR1 SEHNR and CDR2 FQNEAQ (reference sequence). V shed 2 bases, J shed 3 bases, and the junction held 10 bases outside the gene matches. The CDR3 has 17 residues. CDR3: CASSLISGPRVYNEQFF. The CDR3 DNA reads TGTGCCAGCAGCTTAATTAGCGGGCCCAGGGTCTACAATGAGCAGTTCTTC. The complete variable domain, with remaining parts taken from reference TRBV7-9 and TRBJ2-1, reads DTGVSQNPRHKITKRGQNVTFRCDPISEHNRLYWYRQTLGQGPEFLTYFQNEAQLEKSRLLSDRFSAERPKGSFSTLEIQRTEQGDSAMYLCASSLISGPRVYNEQFFGPGTRLTVL.

This clonotype was observed a few times. V gene TRBV4-1 combines with J gene TRBJ2-7; 11 nucleotides line up with TRBD2. Germline V gene data show CDR1 as MGHRA and CDR2 as YSYEKL. Germline trimming cut 2 bases from V and 4 bases from J; bases unmatched to any gene: 4. The CDR3 contains 15 residues. The CDR3 region is CASSQLRTSGYEQYF. CDR3 DNA sequence: TGCGCCAGCAGCCAACTTAGGACTAGCGGGTACGAGCAGTACTTC.

This rearrangement joins TRBV7-9 to TRBJ2-2; D call uncertain. The CDR3 has 15 amino acids. V lost 1 base and J lost 6, with 12 bases in between. Per the germline V gene, CDR1 is SEHNR and CDR2 is FQNEAQ (reference sequence). The CDR3 DNA is TGTGCCAGCAGCTTAGTGATTCGATTACCCGGGGAGCTGTTTTTT. This encodes CASSLVIRLPGELFF.

CDR3 protein: CASSLSGQGNEQYF. CDR3 bases: TGTGCCAGCAGCTTATCGGGACAGGGGAACGAGCAGTACTTC. The V gene is TRBV7-9, the J gene TRBJ2-5; 10 bases line up with TRBD1. The DNA end is more similar to TRBJ2-7, so the J call may be wrong. The germline CDR1 and CDR2 sequences are SEHNR and FQNEAQ (reference sequence). The CDR3 covers 14 residues.

V is TRBV24-1 and J is TRBJ2-5; TRBD2 matches at 9 bases. Germline V gene data show CDR1 as KGHDR and CDR2 as SFDVKD. The ends lost 2 bases at V and 1 base at J; junction bases unmatched: 1. This CDR3 is built from 15 residues. The CDR3 DNA reads TGTGCCACCAGTGATTCGCGGGAGGGCCAAGAGACCCAGTACTTC. Translating gives CATSDSREGQETQYF.

CDR3 sequence: CASSSLGVATEAFF. For the CDR3, the DNA is TGTGCCAGCAGTTCCCTGGGGGTAGCCACTGAAGCTTTCTTT. This sequence joins TRBV27 and TRBJ1-1, with a tentative D call TRBD1 (5 bases). V lost 4 bases to trimming and J lost 4 bases, with 13 bases between them. CDR3 length: 14 residues. Germline CDR1 and CDR2: MNHEY and SMNVEV (reference sequence).

V gene TRBV7-2 combines with J gene TRBJ2-3; the D is unclear. The V gene lost 2 bases and the J gene lost 1 base, with 7 bases spanning the gap. The CDR3 length is 14 residues. CDR1 is SGHTA and CDR2 is FQGNSA in the germline V gene. Here the CDR3 reads CASSLQPGTDTQYF. CDR3 sequence (DNA): TGTGCCAGCAGCTTACAGCCCGGCACAGATACGCAGTATTTT.

The CDR3: CASSPVAGMYFGPPDTQYF. CDR3 nucleotides: TGTGCCAGCAGTCCCGTAGCGGGGATGTACTTCGGTCCCCCAGATACGCAGTATTTT. The chain joins TRBV12-3 or TRBV12-4 to TRBJ2-3; 8 bases fit TRBD2. The CDR3 is 19 amino acids. V lost 5 bases and J lost 4; bases outside the gene matches: 20.

The chain recombines TRBV29-1 with TRBJ2-7; D gene uncertain. Germline loops: CDR1 SQVTM, CDR2 ANQGSEA. The CDR3 extends over 11 amino acids. V was clipped by 5 bases and J by 7 bases, with 12 bases between them. As DNA, the CDR3 is TGCAGCGTTAGGGTCTACAATGAGCAGTACTTC. Amino acid sequence: CSVRVYNEQYF.

The V gene is TRBV5-1, the J gene TRBJ2-1; D may be TRBD1 or TRBD2 (5 bases each). This CDR3 is 14 amino acids long. The germline gives CDR1 SGHRS, CDR2 YFSETQ. The V end was cut by 3 bases, the J end by 7 bases, with 14 bases between. The CDR3 nucleotides read TGCGCCAGCAGCTCGGGACCCCCGCTGAATGAGCAGTTCTTC. Amino acid sequence: CASSSGPPLNEQFF.

This clonotype was counted only a few times. The V call is TRBV12-3 or TRBV12-4, the J call TRBJ1-5, with D unresolved. The ends were cut back, 1 base at V and 4 bases at J, with 8 bases in the middle. The CDR3 consists of 14 residues. The CDR3 protein is CASSLGSRNQPQHF. In DNA, the CDR3 is TGTGCCAGCAGTTTAGGTAGCAGGAATCAGCCCCAGCATTTT.

This clonotype was observed a few times. The CDR3 DNA follows: TGCGCCAGCAGCCACCCAGTTCGGGGCGCCGGCTATGGCTACACCTTC. It encodes CASSHPVRGAGYGYTF. The rearrangement uses TRBV4-1 and TRBJ1-2, with D possibly being TRBD1 (5 bases). From germline, CDR1 is MGHRA and CDR2 YSYEKL. The CDR3 is 16 amino acids. Trimming left V 3 bases short and J 4 bases short, with 18 bases between.

This clonotype has just a few counts. The CDR3 reads CASSQDSTVSFYGYTF. In nucleotides, the CDR3 is TGCGCCAGCAGCCAAGATAGTACAGTATCGTTCTATGGCTACACCTTC. The chain has TRBV4-1 and TRBJ1-2; D is undetermined. Trimming shortened V by 0 bases and J by 4 bases, and 15 bases separated the two germline ends. The CDR3 totals 16 residues. Germline loops: CDR1 MGHRA, CDR2 YSYEKL.

This chain links TRBV10-3 with TRBJ2-1, with TRBD2 as a possible D gene (6 bases). This CDR3 contains 18 residues. The germline CDR1 and CDR2 sequences are ENHRY and SYGVKD. V was clipped by 5 bases and J by 1 base, with 21 bases between them. In DNA form, the CDR3 reads TGTGCCATCAGTCTAAGTCTAGGGCGGGACTCATCCTACAATGAGCAGTTCTTC. It specifies CAISLSLGRDSSYNEQFF.

This clonotype was found a few times. CDR3 region: CASTVGSYEQYF. As DNA, the CDR3 is TGTGCCAGCACCGTGGGGTCCTACGAGCAGTACTTC. The rearrangement joins TRBV6-1 to TRBJ2-7; D unresolved. Germline assignment: CDR1 MNHNS and CDR2 SASEGT. This CDR3 comprises 12 residues. The V end lost 7 bases, the J end lost 1 base, and 8 bases lay between the germline ends.

The V call is TRBV20-1, the J call TRBJ1-2, with D hard to call. The CDR3 runs 12 residues. Trimming removed 2 bases from V and 3 bases from J, with 7 bases in between. The germline V gene has CDR1 DFQATT and CDR2 SNEGSKA (reference sequence). In nucleotides, the CDR3 is TGCAGTGCTAGATACGACCACTATGGCTACACCTTC. Translating gives CSARYDHYGYTF.

The chain joins TRBV12-3 or TRBV12-4 to TRBJ1-4; 7 positions match TRBD1. J gave up 3 bases and V 5 bases, and 3 bases lay outside the gene matches. There are 14 residues in the CDR3. CDR3 protein: CASSRDSSNEKLFF. The CDR3 DNA is TGTGCCAGCAGTCGGGACAGCTCTAATGAAAAACTGTTTTTT.

This clonotype has only a few counts. DNA of the CDR3: TGTGCCAGCAGCTTAGATCGGAGCGGAGACAGCACAGATACGCAGTATTTT. As protein: CASSLDRSGDSTDTQYF. The V and J genes are TRBV11-2 and TRBJ2-3; TRBD2 might be the D (5 bases). The germline gives CDR1 SGHAT, CDR2 FQNNGV. The CDR3 consists of 17 residues. V lost 0 bases and J 0 bases, leaving 13 bases between the germline ends.

The chain links TRBV5-1 to TRBJ2-1, with D perhaps being TRBD1 or TRBD2 (5 bases each). Germline V gives CDR1 SGHRS, CDR2 YFSETQ. CDR3 length: 16 residues. The ends were cut back, 5 bases at V and 10 bases at J, with 25 bases in the middle. DNA for the CDR3: TGCGCCAGCAGGTCAGAATCCGGGACCCCAAAGGGGGAGCAGTTCTTC. It translates to CASRSESGTPKGEQFF.

V usage is TRBV11-2 and J usage is TRBJ2-5; 11 bases fit TRBD1. Germline V lookup: CDR1 SGHAT, CDR2 FQNNGV. V shed 6 bases, J shed 11 bases, and the junction held 8 bases outside the gene matches. The CDR3 is 13 amino acids. The CDR3: CASSSGTGGIQYF. For the CDR3, the DNA is TGTGCCAGCAGTTCTGGGACAGGGGGGATACAGTACTTC.